The 20 T cell receptor beta chains presented below share a single source sample, sequenced in a study of T cell responses to AZD1222 COVID-19 vaccine. The table came from immunoSEQ multiplex PCR; TCRdb's copy has only in-frame clones and leaves some out. The sample carries about 150,000 clones, around 90% recorded once. The sequencing used peripheral blood, collected 28 days after the second AZD1222 dose. These receptors all come from an adult who received the AZD1222 COVID-19 vaccine.

The genes are TRBV27 and TRBJ1-5; D unclear. V lost 2 bases and J 7 bases, leaving 6 bases between the germline ends. Germline lookup yields CDR1 MNHEY and CDR2 SMNVEV (reference sequence). CDR3 size: 12 residues. CDR3: CASSLVGQPQHF. CDR3 DNA sequence: TGTGCCAGCAGTTTAGTGGGGCAGCCCCAGCATTTT.

This sequence joins TRBV29-1 and TRBJ1-5; D is possibly TRBD1 (5 bases). V was pared by 7 bases and J by 15 bases, with 28 bases between. Germline loops: CDR1 SQVTM, CDR2 ANQGSEA. The CDR3 has 14 residues. CDR3 amino acids: CSATTGTDSNQRHF. DNA of the CDR3: TGCAGCGCAACAACCGGGACGGATAGCAATCAGAGGCATTTT. The complete variable domain, with remaining parts taken from reference TRBV29-1 and TRBJ1-5, reads SAVISQKPSRDICQRGTSLTIQCQVDSQVTMMFWYRQQPGQSLTLIATANQGSEATYESGFVIDKFPISRPNLTFSTLTVSNMSPEDSSIYLCSATTGTDSNQRHFGDGTRLSIL.

J is TRBJ2-7 and V is TRBV3-1 (or the pseudogene TRBV3-2); TRBD1 aligns across 9 bases. Trimming at V came to 5 bases and at J to 3 bases, leaving 14 bases not matched to a gene. There are 17 residues in the CDR3. Germline V gives CDR1 LGHDT, CDR2 YNNKEL (reference sequence). The CDR3, as DNA: TGTGCCAGCAGCACGATTGGCCCGGACAGGGGCATCTACGAGCAGTACTTC. Its protein is CASSTIGPDRGIYEQYF.

The V and J genes are TRBV7-2 and TRBJ2-3, with D tentatively TRBD1 (5 bases). Germline assignment: CDR1 SGHTA and CDR2 FQGNSA. CDR3 length: 14 residues. Between the trimmed V and J ends, which lost 1 base and 3 bases, there was a span of 8 bases. The CDR3 loop is CASSLEGWTDTQYF. For the CDR3, the DNA is TGTGCCAGCAGCTTAGAGGGGTGGACAGATACGCAGTATTTT. Full variable domain (outside the CDR3, taken from reference TRBV7-2 and TRBJ2-3): GAGVSQSPSNKVTEKGKDVELRCDPISGHTALYWYRQSLGQGLEFLIYFQGNSAPDKSGLPSDRFSAERTGGSVSTLTIQRTQQEDSAVYLCASSLEGWTDTQYFGPGTRLTVL.

The table lists this clone with a count of one. The gene calls are TRBV25-1 and TRBJ1-3, with D hard to call. Per germline, CDR1 MGHDK and CDR2 SYGVNS. Trimming left V 0 bases short and J 4 bases short, with 13 bases between. This CDR3 comprises 16 residues. DNA for the CDR3: TGTGCCAGCAGTGAATATCGGGGTTCGGGAGGAAACACCATATATTTT. It codes for CASSEYRGSGGNTIYF.

This clone was detected once. V usage is TRBV21-1 and J usage is TRBJ1-2; the DNA was not used to check the table's D call, TRBD1. TRBV21-1 is an annotated pseudogene. This CDR3 contains 14 residues. Here the CDR3 DNA reads TGTGCCAGCAGCAAAGGGGTGGGCAACTATGGCTACACCTTC. Amino acid sequence: CASSKGVGNYGYTF.

This sequence joins TRBV9 and TRBJ2-2; tentative D call: TRBD2 (5 bases). Germline V gene lookup returns CDR1 SGDLS and CDR2 YYNGEE. V was trimmed by 0 bases and J by 2 bases, leaving 8 bases between them. CDR3 length: 15 residues. The CDR3 loop is CASSVDGKNTGELFF. The DNA of the CDR3 is TGTGCCAGCAGCGTAGACGGGAAAAACACCGGGGAGCTGTTTTTT.

The chain is built from TRBV5-1 and TRBJ1-4, with TRBD1 as a possible D gene (6 bases). The germline V gene has CDR1 SGHRS and CDR2 YFSETQ. V lost 2 bases to trimming and J lost 7 bases, with 12 bases between them. This CDR3 has 14 residues. The CDR3 bases are TGCGCCAGCAGCTTACAGGGTGCGGGTGAAAAACTGTTTTTT. It codes for CASSLQGAGEKLFF.

This chain links TRBV5-1 with TRBJ2-5; D unresolved. Trimming removed 0 bases from V and 1 base from J, with 7 bases in between. The length of the CDR3 is 14 residues. CDR1 is SGHRS, CDR2 YFSETQ, per germline. CDR3 amino acids: CASSLESIQETQYF. The CDR3 DNA reads as TGCGCCAGCAGCTTGGAGTCTATCCAAGAGACCCAGTACTTC.

Concerning this clone: The junction departs from germline at one end; a sequencing error may be responsible. This chain joins TRBV4-1 and TRBJ2-1; 10 bases fit TRBD2. The CDR3 runs 17 residues. The germline V gene encodes CDR1 MGHRA and CDR2 YSYEKL. The CDR3 loop reads CPSSRSGLAALGNEQFF. The CDR3 DNA reads TGCCCCAGCAGCCGGAGCGGACTAGCGGCCTTGGGCAATGAGCAGTTCTTC.

The chain joins TRBV5-5 to TRBJ1-5; a weak D match, TRBD1 (6 bases). V shed 4 bases and J shed 4 bases, with 12 bases lying between them. The CDR3 is made up of 14 amino acids. Germline lookup yields CDR1 SGHKS and CDR2 YYEKEE (reference sequence). The CDR3 DNA is TGTGCCAGCAGCCCTACGACAGGAAATCAGCCCCAGCATTTT. It yields the protein CASSPTTGNQPQHF.

The V and J genes are TRBV7-9 and TRBJ2-1; 13 positions match TRBD2. CDR1 SEHNR and CDR2 FQNEAQ come from the germline V gene (reference sequence). With 1 base clipped from V and 9 bases from J, the junction kept 3 bases outside the gene matches. This CDR3 has 15 amino acids. The CDR3 DNA follows: TGTGCCAGCAGCTTAGGACTAGCGGGGGGAAGTGAGCAGTTCTTC. It yields the protein CASSLGLAGGSEQFF.

The chain is built from TRBV19 and TRBJ2-1; D possibly corresponds to TRBD2 (6 bases). The CDR3 runs to 16 residues. Trimming removed 7 bases from V and 3 bases from J, with 19 bases in between. The germline V gene has CDR1 LNHDA and CDR2 SQIVND (reference sequence). In DNA form, the CDR3 reads TGTGCCAGTAAGGGGTTAACGGGGGATGGCTACAATGAGCAGTTCTTC. It translates to CASKGLTGDGYNEQFF. The variable domain in full, with the rest retrieved from reference TRBV19 and TRBJ2-1, is DGGITQSPKYLFRKEGQNVTLSCEQNLNHDAMYWYRQDPGQGLRLIYYSQIVNDFQKGDIAEGYSVSREKKESFPLTVTSAQKNPTAFYLCASKGLTGDGYNEQFFGPGTRLTVL.

The chain employs TRBV28 and TRBJ2-2, with a tentative D call TRBD1 (6 bases). This CDR3 has 15 residues. With 1 base removed from V and 5 bases from J, the gap between germline ends came to 11 bases. The V gene's germline CDR1 is MDHEN and CDR2 SYDVKM. CDR3 protein: CASSLSNRETGELFF. The CDR3 region has the DNA TGTGCCAGCAGTTTATCGAACAGGGAGACCGGGGAGCTGTTTTTT.

This chain uses TRBV7-3 with TRBJ1-3; the D gene is possibly TRBD1 (5 bases). Germline-derived CDR1 and CDR2 are SGHTA and FQGTGA. The V gene lost 5 bases and the J gene lost 6 bases, with 17 bases spanning the gap. The CDR3 consists of 15 residues. CDR3 DNA sequence: TGTGCCAGCAGCCCCACTGGGGGGAACGAAAACACCATATATTTT. Its protein product is CASSPTGGNENTIYF.

The rearrangement links TRBV5-6 to TRBJ2-7, with D perhaps matching TRBD1 or TRBD2 (5 bases each). V gave up 4 bases and J gave up 4 bases, with 18 bases separating them. From germline, CDR1 is SGHDT and CDR2 YYEEEE. The CDR3 sequence is 15 residues long. The CDR3 DNA reads as TGTGCCAGCAGCCTGACAATTGGGGACGGATACGAGCAGTACTTC. Translating gives CASSLTIGDGYEQYF.

This chain uses TRBV5-1 with TRBJ2-7; a weak D match, TRBD2 (6 bases). Per germline, CDR1 SGHRS and CDR2 YFSETQ. Trimming shortened V by 0 bases and J by 0 bases, and 10 bases separated the two germline ends. CDR3 length: 15 residues. In DNA form, the CDR3 reads TGCGCCAGCAGCTTGGCCCGGGGGACCTCCTACGAGCAGTACTTC. Protein: CASSLARGTSYEQYF.

The genes are TRBV29-1 and TRBJ1-1, with D possibly being TRBD1 (5 bases). The germline V and J ends were trimmed by 4 bases and 1 base, with 16 bases remaining between them. This CDR3 has 15 residues. CDR1 and CDR2 (germline): SQVTM, ANQGSEA. As DNA, the CDR3 is TGCAGCGTTGGTGTAAGGGGAGGGAGGAACACTGAAGCTTTCTTT. It codes for CSVGVRGGRNTEAFF.

This chain uses TRBV5-6 with TRBJ1-1, with a possible D match to TRBD1 (5 bases). Germline V gene lookup returns CDR1 SGHDT and CDR2 YYEEEE. V lost 0 bases and J 3 bases, leaving 9 bases between the germline ends. This CDR3 comprises 14 residues. The CDR3 sequence is CASSLGGIDTEAFF. The CDR3 DNA is TGTGCCAGCAGCTTGGGGGGGATTGACACTGAAGCTTTCTTT. The whole variable domain, remainder taken from reference TRBV5-6 and TRBJ1-1, is DAGVTQSPTHLIKTRGQQVTLRCSPKSGHDTVSWYQQALGQGPQFIFQYYEEEERQRGNFPDRFSGHQFPNYSSELNVNALLLGDSALYLCASSLGGIDTEAFFGQGTRLTVV.

V usage is TRBV6-5 and J usage is TRBJ2-7, with TRBD1 matching over 7 bases. This CDR3 comprises 13 residues. Germline loops: CDR1 MNHEY, CDR2 SVGAGI. The ends lost 6 bases at V and 3 bases at J; junction bases unmatched: 5. The CDR3 DNA follows: TGTGCCAGCAGCCAAACAGGGGACTACGAGCAGTACTTC. Translation: CASSQTGDYEQYF.